The T cell receptor (beta chain) described here comes from a study of cytomegalovirus exposure and HLA in healthy donors. About the research overall: In terms of ancestry, the Caucasian-associated cluster contained 81% of the roughly 400 genotyped donors.

Vbeta (60) and Jbeta (13) primers were used in the PCR. Using immunoSEQ multiplex PCR, the repertoire was profiled, and TCRdb retains in-frame clones only, with some absent. The table counts fewer than 150,000 clones; around 4% lies in the top ten. At sampling all donors were nominally healthy, likely with unrecorded immune exposures. Study results and limitations: Through in vitro validation, three CMV-associated chains were shown to be specific for CMV antigens. Later analysis identified about 17,000 TCR beta sequences associated with HLA alleles, using a false discovery rate threshold of 0.05.

Notes on this clone: No antigen is known for it.

The CDR3 totals 18 residues. Germline-derived CDR1 and CDR2 are SGHVS and FQNEAQ. V lost 5 bases and J lost 0; bases outside the gene matches: 13. The TCR sequence derives from a man in his late teens or twenties in good health and CMV-seronegative. The sequencing input was PBMCs. This chain uses TRBV7-8 with TRBJ1-5; TRBD1 matches 7 bases. The CDR3 loop is CASSQTGVIQVSNQPQHF. For the CDR3, the DNA is TGTGCCAGCAGCCAAACAGGGGTAATACAGGTTAGCAATCAGCCCCAGCATTTT.